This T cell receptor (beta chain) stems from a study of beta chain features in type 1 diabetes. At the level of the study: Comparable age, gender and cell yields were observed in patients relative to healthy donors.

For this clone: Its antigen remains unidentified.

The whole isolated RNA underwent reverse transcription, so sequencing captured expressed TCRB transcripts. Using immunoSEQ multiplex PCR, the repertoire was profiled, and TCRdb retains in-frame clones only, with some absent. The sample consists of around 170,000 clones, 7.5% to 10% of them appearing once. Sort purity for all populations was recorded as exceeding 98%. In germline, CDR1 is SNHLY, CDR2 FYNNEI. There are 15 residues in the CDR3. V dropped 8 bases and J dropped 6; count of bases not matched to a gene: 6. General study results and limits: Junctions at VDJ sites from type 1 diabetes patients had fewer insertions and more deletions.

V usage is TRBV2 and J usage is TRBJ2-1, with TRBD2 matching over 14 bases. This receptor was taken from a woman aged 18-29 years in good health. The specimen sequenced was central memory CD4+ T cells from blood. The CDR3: CASSEGTSGSNEQFF. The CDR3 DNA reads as TGTGCCAGCTCTGAAGGGACTAGCGGGAGCAATGAGCAGTTCTTC.